This TCR beta chain derives from a study of T cell repertoires in cytomegalovirus infection. As for the study in general: Both recently identified HLA-C-restricted and well-studied HLA-B-restricted CMV epitopes were used in the study.

This clonotype was seen once. The antigen is undetermined. Relative to the germline gene, one junction end is altered; a read error may explain this. In TCRdb, the reads were re-called with MiXCR into one record per CDR3 protein. The sample records 100,000 or so distinct CDR3 sequences, roughly two fifths being singletons. The CDR3 length is 13 residues. CDR1 is MDHEN, CDR2 SYDVKM, per germline. The sequences come from CD8+ T cells from cultured PBMCs, collected from culture after CMV antigen stimulation. V and J are TRBV28 and TRBJ1-2; D not resolved. The source is a human donor in good health (CMV status not recorded). Some clones in this sample may be carry-over from other donors' samples. Here the CDR3 DNA reads TGTGCCAGCAGTTTTCTCGGACTGTATGGCTACAGCTTC. This gives the protein CASSFLGLYGYSF.